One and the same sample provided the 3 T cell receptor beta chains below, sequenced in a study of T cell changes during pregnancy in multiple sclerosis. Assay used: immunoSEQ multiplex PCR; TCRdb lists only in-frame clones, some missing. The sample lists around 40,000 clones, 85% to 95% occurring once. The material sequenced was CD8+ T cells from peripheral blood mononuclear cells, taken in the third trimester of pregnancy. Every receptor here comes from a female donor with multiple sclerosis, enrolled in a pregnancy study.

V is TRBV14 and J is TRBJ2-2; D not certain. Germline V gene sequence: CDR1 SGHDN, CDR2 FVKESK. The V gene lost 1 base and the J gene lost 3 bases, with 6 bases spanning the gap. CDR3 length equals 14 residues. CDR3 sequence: CASSQGVYTGELFF. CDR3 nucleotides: TGTGCCAGCAGCCAAGGCGTGTACACCGGGGAGCTGTTTTTT.

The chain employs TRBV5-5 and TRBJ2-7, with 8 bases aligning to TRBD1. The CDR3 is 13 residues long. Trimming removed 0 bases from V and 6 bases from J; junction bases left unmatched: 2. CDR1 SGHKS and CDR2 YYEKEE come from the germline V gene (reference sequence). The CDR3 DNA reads TGTGCCAGCAGCTTGGGGACAGGGACCGAGCAGTACTTC. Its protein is CASSLGTGTEQYF.

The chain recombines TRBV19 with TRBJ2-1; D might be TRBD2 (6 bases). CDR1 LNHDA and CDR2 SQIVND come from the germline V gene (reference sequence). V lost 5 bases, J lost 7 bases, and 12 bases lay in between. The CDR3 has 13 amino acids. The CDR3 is CASSFPLANEQFF. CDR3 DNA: TGTGCCAGTAGTTTCCCCCTAGCGAATGAGCAGTTCTTC. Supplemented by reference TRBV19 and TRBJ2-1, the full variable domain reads DGGITQSPKYLFRKEGQNVTLSCEQNLNHDAMYWYRQDPGQGLRLIYYSQIVNDFQKGDIAEGYSVSREKKESFPLTVTSAQKNPTAFYLCASSFPLANEQFFGPGTRLTVL.